A selection of T cell receptor beta chains follows, all from one sample in a study of blood T cell repertoires in COVID-19. Data came from immunoSEQ multiplex PCR; TCRdb stores just in-frame clones and leaves some out. The sample lists about 130,000 clones; 85% were seen once. Sequenced: peripheral blood. Receptors were obtained from a woman older than 75 with COVID-19, enrolled during active disease. Each CDR3 is given with its conserved first and last residue. The D gene is left open where the match is weak. The size of a clone is reported for some rows only, either as once, few or many, or as a class for expanded clones.

d_gene: -; j_gene: TRBJ1-1; v_gene: TRBV5-1; len: 14; abundance: once; CDR3nt: TGCGCCAGCAGCTTGGAGAGGCTGGGCACTGAAGCTTTCTTT; CDR3aa: CASSLERLGTEAFF
d_gene: TRBD2; j_gene: TRBJ2-7; v_gene: TRBV5-5; len: 15; abundance: -; CDR3nt: TGTGCCAGCAGCCTCGGACTAGCGCCTTCCTACGAGCAGTACTTC; CDR3aa: CASSLGLAPSYEQYF
d_gene: -; j_gene: TRBJ2-7; v_gene: TRBV21-1; len: 19; abundance: -; CDR3nt: TGTGCCAGCACCTCCCGGTTGGGGGACAGGGTTGAGCTGGCCTACGAGCAGTACTTC; CDR3aa: CASTSRLGDRVELAYEQYF
d_gene: TRBD1; j_gene: TRBJ2-2; v_gene: TRBV5-4; len: 15; abundance: -; CDR3nt: TGTGCCAGCAGCCCCACAGGGGGCAACACCGGGGAGCTGTTTTTT; CDR3aa: CASSPTGGNTGELFF
d_gene: TRBD2; j_gene: TRBJ2-5; v_gene: TRBV6-2/TRBV6-3; len: 15; abundance: -; CDR3nt: TGTGCCAGCAGCACACTAGCGGGAGGCCTGAATGCCCAGTACTTC; CDR3aa: CASSTLAGGLNAQYF
d_gene: TRBD2; j_gene: TRBJ2-3; v_gene: TRBV9; len: 16; abundance: -; CDR3nt: TGTGCCAGCAGCGTAGTTGGAGCGGGGGCCACAGATACGCAGTATTTT; CDR3aa: CASSVVGAGATDTQYF
d_gene: TRBD2; j_gene: TRBJ2-1; v_gene: TRBV4-3; len: 16; abundance: -; CDR3nt: TGCGCCAGCAGCCAGGCCGGGACTAGCGGGAGAAATGAGCAGTTCTTC; CDR3aa: CASSQAGTSGRNEQFF
d_gene: -; j_gene: TRBJ2-7; v_gene: TRBV7-2; len: 16; abundance: -; CDR3nt: TGTGCCAGCAGCTTATTCTCATCCGCCCCTAACTACGAGCAGTACTTC; CDR3aa: CASSLFSSAPNYEQYF
d_gene: TRBD1; j_gene: TRBJ1-2; v_gene: TRBV7-2; len: 14; abundance: -; CDR3nt: TGTGCCAGCAGCAAGGAACAGGGGGTCTATGGCTACACCTTC; CDR3aa: CASSKEQGVYGYTF
d_gene: TRBD1; j_gene: TRBJ1-3; v_gene: TRBV5-4; len: 16; abundance: once; CDR3nt: TGTGCCAGCGCTACCGGGACAGGGGGCTCTGGAAACACCATATATTTT; CDR3aa: CASATGTGGSGNTIYF
d_gene: TRBD2; j_gene: TRBJ2-7; v_gene: TRBV6-5; len: 14; abundance: -; CDR3nt: TGTGCCAGCAGCATCGGGAGGTCGAGGTACGAGCAGTACTTC; CDR3aa: CASSIGRSRYEQYF
d_gene: TRBD1; j_gene: TRBJ1-4; v_gene: TRBV6-1; len: 14; abundance: once; CDR3nt: TGTGCCAGCAGTGAATTAGGGACAGTTGAAAAACTGTTTTTT; CDR3aa: CASSELGTVEKLFF
d_gene: -; j_gene: TRBJ1-5; v_gene: TRBV19; len: 15; abundance: few; CDR3nt: TGTGCCAGTAGTATGCCCAGGACAGTTGGTCAGCCCCAGCATTTT; CDR3aa: CASSMPRTVGQPQHF
d_gene: -; j_gene: TRBJ2-2; v_gene: TRBV14; len: 14; abundance: -; CDR3nt: TGTGCCAGCAGCCGATACAGAAACACCGGGGAGCTGTTTTTT; CDR3aa: CASSRYRNTGELFF
d_gene: TRBD2; j_gene: TRBJ2-5; v_gene: TRBV10-3; len: 16; abundance: -; CDR3nt: TGTGCCATCAGTTCCGGAAGCGGGAGTGGTCAAGAGACCCAGTACTTC; CDR3aa: CAISSGSGSGQETQYF
d_gene: -; j_gene: TRBJ2-7; v_gene: TRBV10-3; len: 16; abundance: -; CDR3nt: TGTGCCATCAGTGAGAGGCTAGCGAGGAGCTCCTACGAGCAGTACTTC; CDR3aa: CAISERLARSSYEQYF
d_gene: -; j_gene: TRBJ1-4; v_gene: TRBV6-1; len: 15; abundance: -; CDR3nt: TGTGCCAGCAGTGAAGGGAAGGGGGTTTTGGGAAAACTGTTTTTT; CDR3aa: CASSEGKGVLGKLFF
d_gene: -; j_gene: TRBJ2-2; v_gene: TRBV19; len: 12; abundance: -; CDR3nt: TGTGCCAGTAGTCACTTCGGGGGGGAGCTGTTTTTT; CDR3aa: CASSHFGGELFF
d_gene: -; j_gene: TRBJ1-3; v_gene: TRBV4-3; len: 18; abundance: -; CDR3nt: TGCGCCAGCAGCCAAGTTTGGTCTAAACAGGGTTTTGGAAACACCATATATTTT; CDR3aa: CASSQVWSKQGFGNTIYF
d_gene: TRBD1; j_gene: TRBJ1-3; v_gene: TRBV7-9; len: 15; abundance: -; CDR3nt: TGTGCCAGCAGCTTAGAGGGACAGGCTGGAAACACCATATATTTT; CDR3aa: CASSLEGQAGNTIYF
d_gene: -; j_gene: TRBJ2-7; v_gene: TRBV29-1; len: 12; abundance: -; CDR3nt: TGCAGCGCCCGGGACAAAACCTACGAGCAGTACTTC; CDR3aa: CSARDKTYEQYF
d_gene: TRBD2; j_gene: TRBJ2-2; v_gene: TRBV24-1; len: 16; abundance: few; CDR3nt: TGTGCCACCAGTGATTTAACTAGCGGAGACACCGGGGAGCTGTTTTTT; CDR3aa: CATSDLTSGDTGELFF
d_gene: TRBD1; j_gene: TRBJ2-6; v_gene: TRBV19; len: 17; abundance: -; CDR3nt: TGTGCCAGTAGTAGCCAAACAGGGGGCAGTGGGGCCAACGTCCTGACTTTC; CDR3aa: CASSSQTGGSGANVLTF
d_gene: -; j_gene: TRBJ1-1; v_gene: TRBV24-1; len: 14; abundance: -; CDR3nt: TGTGCCACCAGTGATGGGCCCGGGAACACTGAAGCTTTCTTT; CDR3aa: CATSDGPGNTEAFF
d_gene: TRBD1; j_gene: TRBJ1-1; v_gene: TRBV12-3/TRBV12-4; len: 12; abundance: -; CDR3nt: TGTGCCAGCAGTACCGGGACAGAGAAAGCTTTCTTT; CDR3aa: CASSTGTEKAFF
d_gene: -; j_gene: TRBJ2-6; v_gene: TRBV5-1; len: 16; abundance: -; CDR3nt: TGCGCCAGCAGCTTGGTGGGGGCAGGTGGGGCCAACGTCCTGACTTTC; CDR3aa: CASSLVGAGGANVLTF
d_gene: TRBD2; j_gene: TRBJ2-1; v_gene: TRBV7-3; len: 15; abundance: -; CDR3nt: TGTGCCAGCAGTTCGACTAGCGGGACCTACAATGAGCAGTTCTTC; CDR3aa: CASSSTSGTYNEQFF
d_gene: -; j_gene: TRBJ2-3; v_gene: TRBV3-1/TRBV3-2; len: 16; abundance: -; CDR3nt: TGTGCCAGCAGCCAAGGGGGGTCGGGAGCGTACTCAACGCAGTATTTT; CDR3aa: CASSQGGSGAYSTQYF
d_gene: -; j_gene: TRBJ1-1; v_gene: TRBV29-1; len: 15; abundance: -; CDR3nt: TGCAGCGTTGTTATTGGGGCACAGGGCTTCACTGAAGCTTTCTTT; CDR3aa: CSVVIGAQGFTEAFF
d_gene: -; j_gene: TRBJ2-5; v_gene: TRBV24-1; len: 13; abundance: -; CDR3nt: TGTGCCACGGCGCGGGATAACCAAGAGACCCAGTACTTC; CDR3aa: CATARDNQETQYF
d_gene: -; j_gene: TRBJ2-1; v_gene: TRBV18; len: 14; abundance: -; CDR3nt: TGTGCCAGCTCACCAAGTGGCGGGATGGTTGAGCAGTTCTTC; CDR3aa: CASSPSGGMVEQFF
d_gene: -; j_gene: TRBJ2-3; v_gene: TRBV3-1/TRBV3-2; len: 16; abundance: -; CDR3nt: TGTGCCAGCAGCCAAGCGGCGGGACTCCACACAGATACGCAGTATTTT; CDR3aa: CASSQAAGLHTDTQYF
d_gene: -; j_gene: TRBJ1-3; v_gene: TRBV18; len: 14; abundance: -; CDR3nt: TGTGCCAGCTCACCACGGGGCGGCGAAAACACCATATATTTT; CDR3aa: CASSPRGGENTIYF
d_gene: TRBD1; j_gene: TRBJ2-2; v_gene: TRBV5-6; len: 16; abundance: -; CDR3nt: TGTGCCAGCAGCTGGGACAGCGTGAAGAACACCGGGGAGCTGTTTTTT; CDR3aa: CASSWDSVKNTGELFF
d_gene: -; j_gene: TRBJ1-5; v_gene: TRBV28; len: 13; abundance: -; CDR3nt: TGTGCCAGCATCACAGCACCGAATCAGCCCCAGCATTTT; CDR3aa: CASITAPNQPQHF
d_gene: TRBD2; j_gene: TRBJ2-7; v_gene: TRBV6-5; len: 16; abundance: -; CDR3nt: TGTGCCAGCAGTTACAGGACTAGCGGGAGCGCCTACGAGCAGTACTTC; CDR3aa: CASSYRTSGSAYEQYF
d_gene: TRBD1; j_gene: TRBJ1-2; v_gene: TRBV11-2; len: 18; abundance: -; CDR3nt: TGTGCCAGCAGCCCCCTCTCGTCGGGACAGGGCTCTAACTATGGCTACACCTTC; CDR3aa: CASSPLSSGQGSNYGYTF
d_gene: TRBD2; j_gene: TRBJ2-7; v_gene: TRBV10-3; len: 15; abundance: -; CDR3nt: TGTGCCATCAGTGAGTCACCTAGCGGAGAGGGGGAGCAGTACTTC; CDR3aa: CAISESPSGEGEQYF
d_gene: -; j_gene: TRBJ2-5; v_gene: TRBV7-2; len: 13; abundance: -; CDR3nt: TGTGCCAGCAGCTTAAGCATGGTAGAGACCCAGTACTTC; CDR3aa: CASSLSMVETQYF
d_gene: TRBD2; j_gene: TRBJ2-1; v_gene: TRBV7-2; len: 15; abundance: once; CDR3nt: TGTGCCAGCAGCTTAGTGGCGGGAGGGTCGAGTGAGCAGTTCTTC; CDR3aa: CASSLVAGGSSEQFF